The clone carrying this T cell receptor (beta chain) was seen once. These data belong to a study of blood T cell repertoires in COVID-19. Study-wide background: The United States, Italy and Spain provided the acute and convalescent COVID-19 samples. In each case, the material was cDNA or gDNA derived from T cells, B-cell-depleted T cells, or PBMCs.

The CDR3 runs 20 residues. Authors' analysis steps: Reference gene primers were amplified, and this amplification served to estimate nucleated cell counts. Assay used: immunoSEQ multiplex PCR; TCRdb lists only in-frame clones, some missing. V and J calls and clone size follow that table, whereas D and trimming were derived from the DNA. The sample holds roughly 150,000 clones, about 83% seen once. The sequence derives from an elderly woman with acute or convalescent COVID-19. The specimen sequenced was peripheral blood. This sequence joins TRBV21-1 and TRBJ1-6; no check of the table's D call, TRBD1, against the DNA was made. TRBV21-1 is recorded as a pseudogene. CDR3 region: CASSTRTGGRPGPGDSPLHF. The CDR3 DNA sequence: TGTGCCAGCAGCACGCGTACAGGGGGCCGACCTGGACCTGGGGACTCACCCCTCCACTTT.